The rows below give T cell receptor beta chains drawn from one sample of a study of blood T cell repertoires in COVID-19. TCRdb's copy holds only in-frame clones and misses some; the assay was immunoSEQ multiplex PCR. The sample contains approximately 170,000 clones, around 86% of which appear only once. Sequencing used peripheral blood. The receptors stem from a man aged 65-85 years who had recovered from COVID-19. Both conserved end residues are part of each CDR3. The D gene is left open where the match is weak. Rows give clone size only sometimes, using once, few, many, or a class for an expanded clone.

d_call,v_call,j_call,cdr3_length,clone_size,cdr3_nt,cdr3_aa
-,TRBV27,TRBJ1-2,15,-,TGTGCCAGCAGTTCCCGGGACATCCTCAACTATGGCTACACCTTC,CASSSRDILNYGYTF
-,TRBV5-1,TRBJ1-2,14,-,TGCGCCAGCAGCTTGGAGGGCAGGGATGGTGGCTACACCTTC,CASSLEGRDGGYTF
-,TRBV7-9,TRBJ2-7,13,-,TGTGCCAGCAGCTTAGGCGGGCCCTACGAGCAGTACTTC,CASSLGGPYEQYF
TRBD1,TRBV5-1,TRBJ2-1,16,-,TGCGCCAGCAGCATACAGGGGTCCCCTGAGGCCAATGAGCAGTTCTTC,CASSIQGSPEANEQFF
TRBD2,TRBV9,TRBJ2-1,15,once,TGTGCCAGCAGCGTAAAACTAGCGGAAAGCAATGAGCAGTTCTTC,CASSVKLAESNEQFF
TRBD1,TRBV7-9,TRBJ1-5,13,-,TGTGCCAGCAGCCCGACAGGGGATCAGCCCCAGCATTTT,CASSPTGDQPQHF
-,TRBV28,TRBJ2-3,13,-,TGTGCCAGCAGTTTACCTAGACTTGATACGCAGTATTTT,CASSLPRLDTQYF
TRBD2,TRBV10-2,TRBJ2-1,18,-,TGCGCCAGCAGTGAGTCGACTAGCGGGAGGGGGAGCTACAATGAGCAGTTCTTC,CASSESTSGRGSYNEQFF
-,TRBV6-5,TRBJ2-7,12,-,TGTGCCAGCGAGGGCGGGAATAACGAGCAGTACTTC,CASEGGNNEQYF
-,TRBV20-1,TRBJ1-6,11,-,TGCAGTGCTAGGGGCGCGGCAGAGGGTTACTTT,CSARGAAEGYF
-,TRBV27,TRBJ1-1,13,-,TGTGCCAGCAGCCTTACTGTGAACACTGAAGCTTTCTTT,CASSLTVNTEAFF
-,TRBV4-1,TRBJ2-2,14,few,TGCGCCAGCAGCGAGGCCCCAGAGACCGGGGAGCTGTTTTTT,CASSEAPETGELFF
-,TRBV9,TRBJ2-1,15,-,TGTGCCAGCAGCTCAGCCGGGAGAGGAGACAATGAGCAGTTCTTC,CASSSAGRGDNEQFF
-,TRBV5-4,TRBJ1-5,15,-,TGTGCCAGCAGCTTGGCGGGAAATAGCAATCAGCCCCAGCATTTT,CASSLAGNSNQPQHF
-,TRBV7-2,TRBJ1-2,13,once,TGTGCCAGCAGGCCCGGACTGATCTATGGCTACACCTTC,CASRPGLIYGYTF
TRBD1,TRBV30,TRBJ2-1,13,-,TGTGCCCTCAACGGACAGGGTGGCGATGAGCAGTTCTTC,CALNGQGGDEQFF
TRBD1,TRBV6-5,TRBJ1-1,13,-,TGTGCCAGCGGACAGGGGTCGAACACTGAAGCTTTCTTT,CASGQGSNTEAFF
TRBD2,TRBV3-1/TRBV3-2,TRBJ2-5,14,-,TGTGCCAGCAGCCAAGGGCCGGGAGGTGAGACCCAGTACTTC,CASSQGPGGETQYF
TRBD2,TRBV7-9,TRBJ2-1,16,once,TGTGCCAGCAGCTTACTCTCGGGCGGGAGTGGGGATGAGCAGTTCTTC,CASSLLSGGSGDEQFF
TRBD1,TRBV28,TRBJ1-2,13,-,TGTGCCAGCAGTATCACAGGGGTCTATGGCTACACCTTC,CASSITGVYGYTF
TRBD2,TRBV5-1,TRBJ2-7,15,-,TGCGCCAGCAGCGGGGCGACTAGCGGGACTTACGAGCAGTACTTC,CASSGATSGTYEQYF
TRBD1,TRBV5-1,TRBJ2-7,15,once,TGCGCCAGCAGCTGGCGGACAGGGAATCTCTACGAGCAGTACTTC,CASSWRTGNLYEQYF
TRBD2,TRBV5-1,TRBJ2-5,14,-,TGCGCCAGCAGCTTGGTCGGGGGGGAAGAGACCCAGTACTTC,CASSLVGGEETQYF